This T cell receptor beta chain was obtained from a study of control samples from healthy donors and cancer patients. Method: immunoSEQ multiplex PCR; TCRdb's copy keeps in-frame clones and lacks some. The table has some 130,000 clones, approximately 92% seen once. V lost 3 bases and J 3 bases, leaving 3 bases between the germline ends. This CDR3 is 12 amino acids long. Germline V gene lookup returns CDR1 MGHRA and CDR2 YSYEKL. The material sequenced was blood. The TCR sequence derives from a man aged 18 to 30 in good health. The J gene is TRBJ1-3, the V gene TRBV4-1, with D unclear. The CDR3 DNA reads as TGCGCCAGCAGCCACGATGGAAACACCATATATTTT. It yields the protein CASSHDGNTIYF.